What follows is one T cell receptor (beta chain) and its context. Its matching antigen is unknown. Germline assignment: CDR1 MNHEY and CDR2 SMNVEV (reference sequence). CDR3 length equals 13 residues. Unmatched junction bases numbered 3, after V lost 5 bases and J lost 3 bases. Time point meaning: cycle 4 day 1 (C4D1), after 6 weeks of nivolumab. Each patient experienced a relapse that followed autologous stem cell transplantation, and brentuximab vedotin exposure varied. The data are from a study of PD-1 blockade in classical Hodgkin lymphoma. Study-wide background: Intravenous infusions of nivolumab 3 mg/kg reached patients every 2 weeks.

Using immunoSEQ multiplex PCR, the repertoire was profiled, and TCRdb retains in-frame clones only, with some absent. The repertoire holds about 49,000 clones, with around 91% as singletons. Study-level results: There was a significant rise in CD4+ TCR diversity by C4D1, with no such rise for CD8+. Lower baseline TCR diversity was reported for newly diagnosed patients than for healthy donors. The diversity seen at baseline in complete responders resembled that of newly diagnosed patients.

The source material was peripheral blood mononuclear cells (PBMCs), sampled before the fourth cycle of nivolumab. The V and J genes are TRBV27 and TRBJ2-7; 8 nucleotides line up with TRBD1. The TCR comes from a human donor with classical Hodgkin lymphoma. This CDR3 is CASSPGQVYEQYF. The CDR3 DNA is TGTGCCAGCAGTCCGGGACAGGTCTACGAGCAGTACTTC.